These 31 T cell receptor beta chains share one sample of origin, sequenced in a study of T cells in Graves' hyperthyroidism and ophthalmopathy. The CDR3 regions of TCR beta were amplified from RNA transcripts. HTBI primers drove first-round RT-PCR of the TCR CDR3. TCRdb re-called the multiplex PCR reads with MiXCR, one entry per CDR3 protein. This table holds 600,000 to 850,000 distinct CDR3 sequences, around 19% found once. The sample comprised blood. The receptor set was obtained from a woman aged 50 to 65 with Graves' hyperthyroidism that later progressed to Graves' ophthalmopathy.

This clonotype was detected only a few times. V usage is TRBV9 and J usage is TRBJ1-3, with D tentatively TRBD1 (5 bases). Per the germline V gene, CDR1 is SGDLS and CDR2 is YYNGEE. The CDR3 extends over 16 amino acids. V lost 4 bases, J lost 0 bases, and 14 bases lay in between. The CDR3 DNA reads TGTGCCAGCAGCCTCGGGGACGGACACTCTGGAAACACCATATATTTT. It codes for CASSLGDGHSGNTIYF.

On this clonotype itself: The junction and the germline gene differ at one end; a read error may be behind it. V usage is TRBV3-1 and J usage is TRBJ1-5; D is uncertain. The CDR3 extends over 14 amino acids. The germline CDR1 and CDR2 sequences are LGHDT and YNNKEL (reference sequence). The DNA for the CDR3 is TGTGCCGGCAGCCAAGACTCGACCGGGCAGCCCCAGCATTTT. This translates into CAGSQDSTGQPQHF.

The sample holds many counts of this clonotype. An end of the junction differs from the germline gene, which may be a read error. The CDR3, as DNA: TGCGCCAGCAGCTTGGGACAGGGCGGCTATAGCTACACCTTC. It yields the protein CASSLGQGGYSYTF. The J gene is TRBJ1-2, the V gene TRBV5-1; 7 positions match TRBD1. This CDR3 has 14 residues. Germline lookup yields CDR1 SGHRS and CDR2 YFSETQ.

This chain uses TRBV27 with TRBJ1-6, with D perhaps TRBD1 (6 bases). Per the germline V gene, CDR1 is MNHEY and CDR2 is SMNVEV (reference sequence). V gave up 5 bases and J gave up 10 bases, with 15 bases separating them. The CDR3 has 14 amino acids. CDR3 loop: CASSPMRGRSPLHF. The CDR3 coding sequence is TGTGCCAGCAGTCCCATGAGGGGGAGGTCACCCCTCCACTTT.

This clonotype was found many times. This chain uses TRBV3-1 with TRBJ1-5; D is uncertain. The CDR3 contains 15 residues. Germline V gene sequence: CDR1 LGHDT, CDR2 YNNKEL (reference sequence). Trimming removed 5 bases at V and 0 bases at J, with 11 bases between. The CDR3 is CASSFGKYSNQPQHF. The DNA of the CDR3 is TGTGCCAGCAGCTTCGGGAAGTATAGCAATCAGCCCCAGCATTTT.

This clonotype came up many times. The chain combines TRBV18 with TRBJ2-3; perhaps TRBD1 as D (5 bases). The CDR3 is 13 amino acids. Germline assignment: CDR1 KGHSH and CDR2 LQKENI. Trimming removed 0 bases at V and 5 bases at J, with 6 bases between. Here the CDR3 reads CASSPPTGDTQYF. CDR3 DNA: TGTGCCAGCTCACCACCAACAGGAGATACGCAGTATTTT.

This chain uses TRBV3-1 with TRBJ1-6; no clear D gene. The CDR3 covers 14 residues. CDR1 is LGHDT, CDR2 YNNKEL, per germline (reference sequence). V was shortened by 4 bases and J by 6 bases, with 10 bases between the two germline ends. The CDR3 DNA is TGTGCCAGCAGCCCTGGCGAATTTAATTCACCCCTCCACTTT. Residues: CASSPGEFNSPLHF.

This sequence joins TRBV20-1 and TRBJ2-2, with no clear D. V was shortened by 0 bases and J by 7 bases, with 15 bases between the two germline ends. The CDR3 length is 15 residues. Germline loops: CDR1 DFQATT, CDR2 SNEGSKA (reference sequence). CDR3 coding DNA: TGCAGTGCTAGAGAAGTTTCCATGGTGTTCGGGGAGCTGTTTTTT. As protein: CSAREVSMVFGELFF.

This clonotype was observed many times. The J gene is TRBJ1-6, the V gene TRBV5-1; perhaps TRBD1 as D (6 bases). The CDR3 contains 15 residues. Trimming shortened V by 6 bases and J by 6 bases, and 16 bases separated the two germline ends. Per germline, CDR1 SGHRS and CDR2 YFSETQ. The CDR3 loop is CASTDTGSPNSPLHF. CDR3 bases: TGCGCCAGCACCGATACAGGGAGCCCTAATTCACCCCTCCACTTT.

This clonotype was recorded at least ten times. The chain combines TRBV12-3 or TRBV12-4 with TRBJ1-1; 9 bases fit TRBD1. This CDR3 region has 14 residues. The trim removed 6 bases at V and 3 bases at J, leaving 5 bases unmatched. This chain's CDR3 is CASRSRTGDTEAFF. The DNA of the CDR3 is TGTGCCAGCAGGTCCCGGACAGGGGACACTGAAGCTTTCTTT.

This clonotype was seen ten or more times. This chain joins TRBV11-3 and TRBJ2-1; 7 bases map to TRBD1. Germline V gene sequence: CDR1 SGHNT, CDR2 YENEEA. This CDR3 has 15 residues. After removal of 4 bases from V and 0 bases from J, the junction contained 3 bases not matched to a gene. Here the CDR3 DNA reads TGTGCCAGCAGCTCCCGGGACAGCTCCTACAATGAGCAGTTCTTC. Translation gives CASSSRDSSYNEQFF. Supplemented by reference TRBV11-3 and TRBJ2-1, the full variable domain reads EAGVVQSPRYKIIEKKQPVAFWCNPISGHNTLYWYLQNLGQGPELLIRYENEEAVDDSQLPKDRFSAERLKGVDSTLKIQPAELGDSAVYLCASSSRDSSYNEQFFGPGTRLTVL.

This clonotype was picked up a small number of times. The chain employs TRBV20-1 and TRBJ2-3, with a tentative D call TRBD1 (6 bases). The J call is uncertain, as TRBJ1-5 better fits the DNA end. CDR1 is DFQATT and CDR2 is SNEGSKA in the germline V gene (reference sequence). The length of the CDR3 is 16 residues. This CDR3 reads CSANILGGGDADTQHF. CDR3 bases: TGCAGTGCCAATATACTGGGGGGGGGCGACGCAGATACGCAGCATTTT.

This chain connects TRBV7-3 to TRBJ2-1; D tentatively fits TRBD1 or TRBD2 (5 bases each). The germline V gene encodes CDR1 SGHTA and CDR2 FQGTGA. The CDR3 loop spans 13 amino acids. V was cut by 8 bases and J by 8 bases, with 16 bases left in between. Here the CDR3 DNA reads TGTGCCAGCCCGGGGTGGGGCAATGATGAGCAGTTCTTC. Its translation: CASPGWGNDEQFF.

The table lists this clonotype with a few counts. The rearrangement links TRBV25-1 to TRBJ1-2; TRBD1 agrees at 7 bases. CDR1 and CDR2 (germline): MGHDK, SYGVNS. The CDR3 sequence is 14 residues long. V lost 1 base, J lost 10 bases, and 9 bases stayed unmatched. In DNA form, the CDR3 reads TGTGCCAGCAGTGAATTCGGACAGGATGAGGACTACACCTTC. Its protein product is CASSEFGQDEDYTF.

The chain uses TRBV6-1 and TRBJ1-5; D ambiguous. CDR1 is MNHNS, CDR2 SASEGT, per germline. The CDR3 has 15 residues. The V and J ends lost 5 bases and 6 bases respectively, with 17 bases between them. The CDR3 is CASSPIQEGSQPQHF. Written as DNA, the CDR3 is TGTGCCAGCAGTCCCATCCAAGAGGGAAGTCAGCCCCAGCATTTT.

This clonotype has a count of ten or more. CDR3 nucleotide sequence: TGCAGTGCTAGCAGGGCCCAAGAGACCCAGTACTTC. Protein: CSASRAQETQYF. The chain combines TRBV20-1 with TRBJ2-5, with D perhaps TRBD1 (5 bases). The ends were cut back, 3 bases at V and 1 base at J, with 6 bases in the middle. Germline CDR1 is DFQATT and CDR2 is SNEGSKA (reference sequence). The length of the CDR3 is 12 residues.

The rearrangement uses TRBV15 and TRBJ2-5; tentatively, D is TRBD1 (5 bases). CDR3 size: 15 residues. Germline loops: CDR1 LNHNV, CDR2 YYDKDF (reference sequence). Trimming pared 1 base from V and 5 bases from J, leaving 14 bases between. CDR3 nucleotide sequence: TGTGCCACCAGCAGAGTTGCAGGGCTCAAGGAGACCCAGTACTTC. Residues: CATSRVAGLKETQYF.

The chain is built from TRBV9 and TRBJ2-1; tentatively, D is TRBD1 or TRBD2 (5 bases each). The CDR3 covers 16 residues. Germline values: CDR1 SGDLS, CDR2 YYNGEE. Trimming removed 0 bases at V and 0 bases at J, with 10 bases between. The CDR3 reads CASSVGAGSSYNEQFF. CDR3 nucleotide sequence: TGTGCCAGCAGCGTAGGGGCAGGGAGCTCCTACAATGAGCAGTTCTTC. The full variable domain, its missing parts supplied by reference TRBV9 and TRBJ2-1, is DSGVTQTPKHLITATGQRVTLRCSPRSGDLSVYWYQQSLDQGLQFLIQYYNGEERAKGNILERFSAQQFPDLHSELNLSSLELGDSALYFCASSVGAGSSYNEQFFGPGTRLTVL.

The genes are TRBV29-1 and TRBJ2-2; 7 nucleotides agree with TRBD2. V lost 3 bases, J lost 4 bases, and 2 bases stayed unmatched. The CDR3 is 13 amino acids. Per germline, CDR1 SQVTM and CDR2 ANQGSEA. CDR3 sequence: CSVDTGGTGELFF. For the CDR3, the DNA is TGCAGCGTTGATACGGGGGGCACCGGGGAGCTGTTTTTT.

This clonotype was picked up many times. The chain has TRBV30 and TRBJ2-5; 8 positions agree with TRBD1. Germline V CDR1 and CDR2: GTSNPN, SVGIG (reference sequence). The V and J ends lost 2 bases and 4 bases, in that order; junction bases with no gene match: 9. This CDR3 comprises 15 residues. For the CDR3, the DNA is TGTGCCTGGAGTACAGGACAGGGTACGGGAGAGACCCAGTACTTC. Translation gives CAWSTGQGTGETQYF.

This clonotype was seen just once. V gene TRBV7-9 combines with J gene TRBJ1-2; the D is unclear. CDR3 length equals 14 residues. The V and J ends lost 3 bases and 4 bases respectively, with 12 bases between them. Germline CDR1 and CDR2: SEHNR and FQNEAQ (reference sequence). In DNA, the CDR3 is TGTGCCAGCAGCTTTGACATCCTCAGCTATGGCTACACCTTC. Translation: CASSFDILSYGYTF.

The chain employs TRBV5-4 and TRBJ2-1, with 11 nucleotides matching TRBD2. The J segment lost 0 bases and the V segment lost 0 bases, leaving 2 bases of the junction unmatched. CDR1 SGHNT and CDR2 YYREEE come from the germline V gene (reference sequence). The CDR3 runs to 17 residues. DNA for the CDR3: TGTGCCAGCAGCTTGGATAGCGGGGGGGTCTCCTACAATGAGCAGTTCTTC. Amino acids: CASSLDSGGVSYNEQFF.

J is TRBJ2-7 and V is TRBV10-3; 12 bases align to TRBD2. Germline V CDR1 and CDR2: ENHRY, SYGVKD. The CDR3 runs 17 residues. J lost 6 bases, V lost 2 bases, and 11 bases had no gene match. The DNA of the CDR3 is TGTGCCATCAGTGAGCCAGGACTAGCGGGGAGCACCTGCGAGCAGTACTTC. Translating it yields CAISEPGLAGSTCEQYF.

This chain uses TRBV30 with TRBJ2-3, with D perhaps matching TRBD2 (6 bases). V was shortened by 6 bases and J by 2 bases, with 9 bases between the two germline ends. The CDR3 runs 12 residues. Germline V lookup: CDR1 GTSNPN, CDR2 SVGIG (reference sequence). For the CDR3, the DNA is TGTGCCTGTTCGGGGGTCACAGATACGCAGTATTTT. Protein: CACSGVTDTQYF.

The table lists this clonotype with a few counts. The chain couples TRBV27 to TRBJ2-3; tentative D call: TRBD2 (7 bases). The length of the CDR3 is 15 residues. V was trimmed by 5 bases and J by 2 bases, leaving 14 bases between them. CDR1 and CDR2 from the germline V gene are MNHEY and SMNVEV (reference sequence). CDR3 in DNA: TGTGCCAGCAGTGCTCGGGCGGGGGCCACAGATACGCAGTATTTT. Translated: CASSARAGATDTQYF.

About this clonotype itself: A much larger clonotype is one base distant, so this may be a read error. This rearrangement joins TRBV12-3 or TRBV12-4 to TRBJ1-1, with no clear D. The CDR3 sequence is 13 residues long. The DNA for the CDR3 is TGTGCCAGCAGTTCCTGGATGAACACTGAAGCTTCCTTT. Its protein is CASSSWMNTEASF.

This clonotype was observed many times. This rearrangement joins TRBV18 to TRBJ1-1; tentatively, D is TRBD1 (5 bases). Trimming cost V 6 bases and J 1 base, with 15 bases left between them. This CDR3 contains 15 residues. Germline CDR1 and CDR2: KGHSH and LQKENI. The CDR3 region has the DNA TGTGCCAGCTCTCCGCTCAGGGAGTCGAACACTGAAGCTTTCTTT. Its protein is CASSPLRESNTEAFF.

In this sample, this clonotype turned up once. The rearrangement uses TRBV7-9 and TRBJ2-5, with 7 bases lining up with TRBD2. With V trimmed by 5 bases and J by 4 bases, 10 bases remained unmatched. The CDR3 length is 15 residues. Germline CDR1 is SEHNR and CDR2 is FQNEAQ (reference sequence). CDR3 in DNA: TGTGCCAGCAGCCCGAACGGGGGAGGGCTAGAGACCCAGTACTTC. It encodes CASSPNGGGLETQYF.

This clonotype appeared many times. The chain couples TRBV9 to TRBJ2-3; 11 positions match TRBD2. The V gene end was trimmed by 0 bases and the J gene end by 3 bases; junction bases not matched to a gene: 6. The CDR3 extends over 17 amino acids. Germline lookup yields CDR1 SGDLS and CDR2 YYNGEE. The CDR3 coding sequence is TGTGCCAGCAGCGTAGGCCTAGCGGGGGGCTCAACAGATACGCAGTATTTT. As protein: CASSVGLAGGSTDTQYF.

This clonotype was seen only a few times. The chain uses TRBV5-1 and TRBJ1-2; tentatively, D is TRBD1 (5 bases). Germline V lookup: CDR1 SGHRS, CDR2 YFSETQ. V was shortened by 0 bases and J by 0 bases, with 12 bases between the two germline ends. This CDR3 has 16 amino acids. The CDR3 reads CASSLGLTETNYGYTF. Written as DNA, the CDR3 is TGCGCCAGCAGCTTGGGGCTGACAGAGACTAACTATGGCTACACCTTC.

This clonotype was seen repeatedly, ten times or more. The chain has TRBV10-3 and TRBJ2-5; no clear D. Trimming cost V 0 bases and J 0 bases, with 11 bases left between them. Looked up from germline, CDR1 is ENHRY and CDR2 is SYGVKD. The CDR3 runs to 16 residues. The CDR3 region has the DNA TGTGCCATCAGTGAGTCGACCTGGGGTGACCAAGAGACCCAGTACTTC. Its translation: CAISESTWGDQETQYF.